The clone carrying this T cell receptor beta chain has just one count. The antigen is unknown. This sample is drawn from a study of glioma-infiltrating T cells. The iRepertoire nested amplicon-rescue multiplex PCR amplified TCR alpha and beta CDR3s from RNA. In TCRdb, the multiplex PCR reads were re-called with MiXCR into one record per CDR3 protein. The table includes about 140,000 distinct CDR3 sequences, roughly two fifths detected once. Overall study findings and caveats: Tissue and blood shared very few CDR3 sequences.

Sequencing was performed on glioma tissue, nonneoplastic brain tissue, or PBMCs (not recorded which). This TCR was sampled from a human donor with low-grade glioma or glioblastoma, undergoing nonglioma brain surgery, or in good health (not recorded which).

Written as DNA, the CDR3 is TGTGCCAGCAGTACTACAGGAGATTATGGCTACACCTTC. Translated, it gives CASSTTGDYGYTF. The gene calls are TRBV2 and TRBJ1-2; D possibly corresponds to TRBD1 (5 bases). CDR3 size: 13 residues. The ends were cut back, 5 bases at V and 5 bases at J, with 12 bases in the middle. From germline, CDR1 is SNHLY and CDR2 FYNNEI.